This TCR beta chain appears in the sequencing data of a study of beta chain features in type 1 diabetes. This clone has more than one count but fewer than ten. Its matching antigen is unknown. Study-wide findings and caveats: Patients showed naive, central memory and Treg TCRB repertoires that appeared more similar than those of healthy donors. Type 1 diabetes patients had fewer VDJ junction insertions and more deletions. Type 1 diabetes patients showed a moderate but significant shortening of TCRB CDR3s in all four CD4+ subsets. A PCR bias possibly favoring shorter templates would apply equally to patients and controls.

The CDR3 contains 13 residues. Looked up from germline, CDR1 is SQVTM and CDR2 is ANQGSEA. V dropped 7 bases and J dropped 9; count of bases not matched to a gene: 11. The isolated RNA, all of it, was reverse transcribed, so expressed TCRB transcripts were what got sequenced. Read counts averaged approximately 3.6 million for samples of naive, central memory and regulatory T cells. The data were produced by immunoSEQ multiplex PCR, yet TCRdb's version contains in-frame clones alone and is incomplete. Of approximately 600,000 clones in the sample, around 12% were seen once. The chain uses TRBV29-1 and TRBJ2-1; 8 bases align to TRBD1. Sequencing was performed on naive CD4+ T cells from blood. The origin of this receptor is a man between 25 and 39 years old with type 1 diabetes. CDR3 DNA: TGCAGCGCTGGGGACAGGCGGTTAGGTGAGCAGTTCTTC. This sequence encodes CSAGDRRLGEQFF.